This T cell receptor (beta chain) was identified during a study of shared clonotypes between healthy human individuals. Study-wide background: There were three CD4 naive, three CD4 memory, two CD8 naive and one CD8 memory plates per donor.

Authors' methods: ImmunoSEQ junction-only sequences lacked quality scores, so their filtering differed. Only in-frame clones appear in the TCRdb table, and some are missing; sequencing was by immunoSEQ multiplex PCR. The V and J calls and the clone size are those of that table, but D and trimming were determined from the DNA. The data contain about 1 million clones, more than 60% of them singletons. Donors comprised only Caucasian adults living in Nashville, Tennessee. CDR3 size: 17 residues. Trimming removed 3 bases from V and 0 bases from J; junction bases left unmatched: 6. Germline V gives CDR1 SGHRS, CDR2 YFSETQ.

The chain has TRBV5-1 and TRBJ2-6; the match to TRBD1 covers 7 bases. This TCR derives from a man younger than 35 in good health. Source material: memory CD4+ T cells sorted from blood. This sample's subset: CD45RA-negative fraction. CDR3 DNA: TGCGCCAGCAGCTCTGAGGGGGCCGCCTCTGGGGCCAACGTCCTGACTTTC. Residues: CASSSEGAASGANVLTF.